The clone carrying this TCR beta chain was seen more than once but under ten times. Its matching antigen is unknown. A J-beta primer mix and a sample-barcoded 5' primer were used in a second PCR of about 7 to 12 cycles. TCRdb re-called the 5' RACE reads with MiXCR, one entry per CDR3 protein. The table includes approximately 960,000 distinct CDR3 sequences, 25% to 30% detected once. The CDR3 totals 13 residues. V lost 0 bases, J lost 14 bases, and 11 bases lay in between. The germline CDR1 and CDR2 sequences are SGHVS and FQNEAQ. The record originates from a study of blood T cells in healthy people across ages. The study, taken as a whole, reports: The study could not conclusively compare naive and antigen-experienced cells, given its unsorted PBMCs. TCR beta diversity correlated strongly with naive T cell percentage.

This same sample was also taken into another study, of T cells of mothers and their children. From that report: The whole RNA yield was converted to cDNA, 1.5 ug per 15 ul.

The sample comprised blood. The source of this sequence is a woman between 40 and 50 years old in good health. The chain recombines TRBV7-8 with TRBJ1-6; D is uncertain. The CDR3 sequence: CASSLALYGALHF. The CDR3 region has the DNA TGTGCCAGCAGCTTAGCGCTTTATGGGGCCCTCCACTTT.